The rows below give T cell receptor beta chains drawn from one sample of a study of blood T cell repertoires in COVID-19. Only in-frame clones appear in the TCRdb table, and some are missing; sequencing was by immunoSEQ multiplex PCR. The repertoire holds some 120,000 clones, 74% seen once, with about 5.5% in the top ten. Input material: peripheral blood. The source of these receptors is an elderly man with COVID-19, enrolled during active disease. CDR3s include the opening cysteine and the closing phenylalanine or tryptophan.

12	TRBV12-3/TRBV12-4	TRBJ1-2	CASSFAQGGYTF
14	TRBV28	TRBJ1-3	CASSWDSSGNTIYF
17	TRBV11-2	TRBJ2-2	CASSASGTSGRMGELFF
13	TRBV2	TRBJ1-4	CASSDRHSEKLFF
15	TRBV9	TRBJ1-6	CASSLGRLANSPLHF
16	TRBV5-1	TRBJ2-1	CASSSSGASSYNEQFF
13	TRBV15	TRBJ2-7	CATSRQGPYEQYF
13	TRBV29-1	TRBJ1-4	CSALDRADEKLFF
15	TRBV9	TRBJ2-2	CASIPQQGVIGELFF
13	TRBV29-1	TRBJ1-1	CSAQQGLNTEAFF
13	TRBV2	TRBJ1-2	CASMRAALNGYTF
13	TRBV6-5	TRBJ1-2	CASRRDLNYGYTF
16	TRBV25-1	TRBJ2-7	CASRDETGTAAYEQYF